This TCR beta chain was identified in a study of shared clonotypes between healthy human individuals. The CDR3 is made up of 13 amino acids. Deletions cut 0 bases from V and 4 bases from J, with 4 bases between. CDR1 is SGHRS, CDR2 YFSETQ, per germline. Findings and caveats of the study: Sampling was confined to blood; repertoires within tissues likely differ.

For this clone: Its antigen is unknown.

This was a deep-level run. Some clones are missing from TCRdb's copy, which holds only in-frame ones; the method was immunoSEQ multiplex PCR. This table has about 490,000 clones, about 84% appearing once. The TCR comes from a woman aged 40 to 49 in good health. Some clones in this sample may be carry-over from other donors' samples. Sequenced material: PBMCs. The chain is built from TRBV5-1 and TRBJ2-2; D not resolved. The DNA of the CDR3 is TGCGCCAGCAGCTTGGAGCCCACCGGGGAGCTGTTTTTT. Protein product: CASSLEPTGELFF.